A single sample gave rise to the 21 T cell receptor beta chains below, sequenced in a study of blood T cell repertoires in COVID-19. Measured with immunoSEQ multiplex PCR; TCRdb has only the in-frame clones, and not every one. The data show around 200,000 clones, 80% to 90% seen once. Sequenced input: peripheral blood. All receptors derive from a man aged 55 to 69 with acute or convalescent COVID-19.

The V and J genes are TRBV18 and TRBJ2-7, with D possibly TRBD2 on 5 matching bases. Germline assignment: CDR1 KGHSH and CDR2 LQKENI. The CDR3 extends over 13 amino acids. The V and J ends lost 6 bases and 8 bases respectively, with 17 bases between them. The CDR3 DNA reads TGTGCCAGCTCTAGCGTTGGGTCGACGAAGCAGTACTTC. Amino acid sequence: CASSSVGSTKQYF. The full variable domain, in which reference TRBV18 and TRBJ2-7 provide the parts outside the CDR3, is NAGVMQNPRHLVRRRGQEARLRCSPMKGHSHVYWYRQLPEEGLKFMVYLQKENIIDESGMPKERFSAEFPKEGPSILRIQQVVRGDSAAYFCASSSVGSTKQYFGPGTRLTVT.

The chain joins TRBV7-2 to TRBJ1-3; D is ambiguous. The CDR3 loop spans 15 amino acids. Trimming took off 4 bases at V and 4 bases at J, with 14 bases between the two ends. Germline V gene lookup returns CDR1 SGHTA and CDR2 FQGNSA. The chain's CDR3 is CASSSGPAAGNTIYF. In DNA form, the CDR3 reads TGTGCCAGCAGCTCAGGCCCGGCTGCGGGAAACACCATATATTTT.

The rearrangement links TRBV18 to TRBJ1-1; TRBD1 agrees at 8 bases. Per germline, CDR1 KGHSH and CDR2 LQKENI. The CDR3 covers 19 residues. V was pared by 1 base and J by 3 bases, with 16 bases of the junction left unmatched. CDR3 sequence reads: CASSPQDRAIYRMDTEAFF. CDR3 bases: TGTGCCAGCTCACCACAGGACAGGGCAATCTACCGAATGGACACTGAAGCTTTCTTT.

This clone was seen only once. This chain links TRBV27 with TRBJ1-1; 8 bases line up with TRBD1. The length of the CDR3 is 19 residues. V lost 2 bases, J lost 4 bases, and 18 bases stayed unmatched. Germline CDR1 reads MNHEY; CDR2 reads SMNVEV (reference sequence). CDR3 in DNA: TGTGCCAGCAGTTTAAAGAGTCCCGGGCAGGGGGCGCCGGGCACTGAAGCTTTCTTT. It translates to CASSLKSPGQGAPGTEAFF.

A few counts support this clone. The gene calls are TRBV7-2 and TRBJ2-7; possible D gene TRBD1, 6 bases. Trimming removed 3 bases at V and 4 bases at J, with 7 bases between. CDR1 is SGHTA, CDR2 FQGNSA, per germline. The CDR3 loop spans 12 amino acids. CDR3 DNA sequence: TGTGCCAGCAGCTTGACAGGTTACGAGCAGTACTTC. Translated, it gives CASSLTGYEQYF.

The rearrangement links TRBV11-2 to TRBJ2-6; 12 positions agree with TRBD2. The CDR3 contains 19 residues. The V segment lost 1 base and the J segment 4 bases; nucleotides outside the gene matches: 8. Germline-derived CDR1 and CDR2 are SGHAT and FQNNGV. The CDR3 nucleotides read TGTGCCAGCAGCTTAGTTCTAGCGGGAGGGCCAAGGGGGGCCAACGTCCTGACTTTC. Encoded protein: CASSLVLAGGPRGANVLTF.

The chain recombines TRBV10-3 with TRBJ1-3; TRBD1 agrees at 7 bases. CDR1 and CDR2 (germline): ENHRY, SYGVKD. The CDR3 length is 14 residues. V shed 6 bases, J shed 0 bases, and the junction held 2 bases outside the gene matches. The CDR3 nucleotides read TGTGCCATCAGAGGGGACAGCTCTGGAAACACCATATATTTT. Amino acids: CAIRGDSSGNTIYF.

The gene calls are TRBV12-3 or TRBV12-4 and TRBJ1-5; tentatively, D is TRBD1 (6 bases). V was cut by 8 bases and J by 6 bases, with 11 bases left in between. This CDR3 is built from 12 residues. As DNA, the CDR3 is TGTGCCAGCCAGGGGTCGAGTCAGCCCCAGCATTTT. It codes for CASQGSSQPQHF.

This clone showed up just a few times. The J gene is TRBJ1-5, the V gene TRBV19, with D unclear. V was trimmed by 1 base and J by 4 bases, leaving 11 bases between them. The germline CDR1 and CDR2 sequences are LNHDA and SQIVND (reference sequence). This CDR3 comprises 15 residues. The CDR3 DNA follows: TGTGCCAGTAGTATAGGGGCACCGGCGAATCAGCCCCAGCATTTT. It specifies CASSIGAPANQPQHF.

The CDR3 loop reads CASGLGGTSVHEQFF. The CDR3 nucleotides are TGTGCTAGTGGATTAGGGGGGACTAGTGTCCATGAGCAGTTCTTC. The J gene is TRBJ2-1, the V gene TRBV12-5; TRBD2 agrees at 8 bases. The V gene's germline CDR1 is LGHNT and CDR2 FRNRAP. V lost 6 bases, J lost 8 bases, and 12 bases stayed unmatched. The CDR3 loop spans 15 amino acids.

The chain carries TRBV3-1 (or the pseudogene TRBV3-2) and TRBJ1-2, with 7 bases fitting TRBD1. The junction had 3 bases not matched to a gene; V was cut back by 4 bases and J by 7 bases. The CDR3 sequence is 12 residues long. CDR1 and CDR2 (germline): LGHDT, YNNKEL (reference sequence). The CDR3 DNA sequence: TGTGCCAGCAGCCCTCACAGGGGTGGCTACACCTTC. Protein sequence: CASSPHRGGYTF.

V and J are TRBV18 and TRBJ2-1, with 14 bases that match TRBD2. The V segment lost 3 bases and the J segment 7 bases; nucleotides outside the gene matches: 5. Germline V gene lookup returns CDR1 KGHSH and CDR2 LQKENI. This CDR3 is built from 16 residues. The CDR3 sequence: CASSPGLAGAGNEQFF. The CDR3 DNA is TGTGCCAGCTCACCGGGACTAGCGGGAGCTGGGAATGAGCAGTTCTTC.

J is TRBJ2-1 and V is TRBV7-2, with TRBD2 as a possible D gene (5 bases). CDR3 size: 14 residues. Per the germline V gene, CDR1 is SGHTA and CDR2 is FQGNSA. V gave up 6 bases and J gave up 2 bases, with 11 bases separating them. The CDR3 nucleotides read TGTGCCAGCAGTTTGGACTCCGCCTACAATGAGCAGTTCTTC. Translated: CASSLDSAYNEQFF.

The genes are TRBV7-3 and TRBJ2-7; tentative D call: TRBD1 (7 bases). The CDR3 runs to 15 residues. V lost 4 bases to trimming and J lost 0 bases, with 13 bases between them. Germline V lookup: CDR1 SGHTA, CDR2 FQGTGA. The CDR3 sequence: CASSSWRGHSYEQYF. CDR3 DNA: TGTGCCAGCAGCTCGTGGAGGGGGCACTCCTACGAGCAGTACTTC. The full variable domain, completed using reference TRBV7-3 and TRBJ2-7, is GAGVSQTPSNKVTEKGKYVELRCDPISGHTALYWYRQSLGQGPEFLIYFQGTGAADDSGLPNDRFFAVRPEGSVSTLKIQRTERGDSAVYLCASSSWRGHSYEQYFGPGTRLTVT.

This chain uses TRBV7-9 with TRBJ2-1; the D is unclear. CDR3 length: 13 residues. V gave up 4 bases and J gave up 4 bases, with 8 bases separating them. Germline V CDR1 and CDR2: SEHNR, FQNEAQ (reference sequence). The CDR3 DNA sequence: TGTGCCAGCAGCTCCCCCCCGTACAATGAGCAGTTCTTC. Encoded protein: CASSSPPYNEQFF. Combining the CDR3 with reference TRBV7-9 and TRBJ2-1 gives the whole variable domain DTGVSQNPRHKITKRGQNVTFRCDPISEHNRLYWYRQTLGQGPEFLTYFQNEAQLEKSRLLSDRFSAERPKGSFSTLEIQRTEQGDSAMYLCASSSPPYNEQFFGPGTRLTVL.

This clone has just a few counts. Germline is not matched at one junction end, which may reflect a read error. The chain uses TRBV7-7 and TRBJ2-5; 8 nucleotides match TRBD2. The CDR3 extends over 15 amino acids. Germline V gene lookup returns CDR1 SSHAT and CDR2 FNYEAQ (reference sequence). The CDR3 here is CASSLYAGGQETQYF. Written as DNA, the CDR3 is TGTGCTAGCAGCTTATACGCGGGAGGTCAAGAGACCCAGTACTTC.

This clone appeared once. This rearrangement joins TRBV19 to TRBJ1-5; TRBD1 is a possible D gene (5 bases). From germline, CDR1 is LNHDA and CDR2 SQIVND (reference sequence). The germline V and J ends were trimmed by 6 bases and 2 bases, with 11 bases remaining between them. This CDR3 is built from 14 residues. CDR3 nucleotide sequence: TGTGCCAGTAGCACTACAGGTGGCAATCAGCCCCAGCATTTT. Translation: CASSTTGGNQPQHF.

V is TRBV28 and J is TRBJ2-7, with 8 bases aligning to TRBD1. Germline V CDR1 and CDR2: MDHEN, SYDVKM. The CDR3 is made up of 16 amino acids. J lost 2 bases, V lost 3 bases, and 9 bases had no gene match. CDR3 in amino acids: CASSFRRGQATYEQYF. CDR3 DNA: TGTGCCAGCAGTTTCCGGCGGGGACAGGCGACCTACGAGCAGTACTTC.

This clone was seen a few times. The rearrangement uses TRBV3-1 (or the pseudogene TRBV3-2) and TRBJ2-2; D possibly corresponds to TRBD2 (6 bases). Trimming removed 0 bases from V and 2 bases from J, with 10 bases in between. CDR3 size: 16 residues. The germline CDR1 and CDR2 sequences are LGHDT and YNNKEL (reference sequence). In DNA, the CDR3 is TGTGCCAGCAGCCAAGAGGGGGGAGGTAACACCGGGGAGCTGTTTTTT. Protein sequence: CASSQEGGGNTGELFF.

The count of this clone is one. The CDR3, as DNA: TGTGCCAGCAGTAAACTAGCGGGAGTCCGATCCTCCTACAATGAGCAGTTCTTC. Translation gives CASSKLAGVRSSYNEQFF. The chain carries TRBV28 and TRBJ2-1, with 11 bases fitting TRBD2. V dropped 5 bases and J dropped 0; count of bases not matched to a gene: 9. The CDR3 runs to 18 residues. Germline CDR1 MDHEN, CDR2 SYDVKM.

Written as DNA, the CDR3 is TGTGCCAGCAGCCCGGGGAGGATAGCGGGAGGGTCCTACAATGAGCAGTTCTTC. Translation: CASSPGRIAGGSYNEQFF. This chain connects TRBV7-8 to TRBJ2-1, with 11 nucleotides matching TRBD2. The V gene end was trimmed by 5 bases and the J gene end by 1 base; junction bases not matched to a gene: 10. The germline V gene encodes CDR1 SGHVS and CDR2 FQNEAQ. CDR3 length equals 18 residues.